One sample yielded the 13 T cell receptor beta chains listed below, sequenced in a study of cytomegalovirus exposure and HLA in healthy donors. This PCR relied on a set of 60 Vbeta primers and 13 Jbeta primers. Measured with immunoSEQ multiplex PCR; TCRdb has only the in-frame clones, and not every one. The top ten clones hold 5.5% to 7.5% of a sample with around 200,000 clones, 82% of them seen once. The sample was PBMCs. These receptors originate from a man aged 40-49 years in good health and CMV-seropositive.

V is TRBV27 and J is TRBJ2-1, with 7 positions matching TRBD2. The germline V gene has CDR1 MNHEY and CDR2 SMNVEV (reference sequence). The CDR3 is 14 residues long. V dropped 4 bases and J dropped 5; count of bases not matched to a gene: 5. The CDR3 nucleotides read TGTGCCAGCAGTTCGTCTAGCGGACACAATGAGCAGTTCTTC. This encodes CASSSSSGHNEQFF.

The CDR3 DNA follows: TGCGCCAGCAGCTTGTTGATTGGGAGCAGCACCGGGGAGCTGTTTTTT. It translates to CASSLLIGSSTGELFF. This rearrangement joins TRBV5-1 to TRBJ2-2, with a weak D call TRBD2 (5 bases). This CDR3 spans 16 amino acids. V lost 1 base to trimming and J lost 4 bases, with 14 bases between them. CDR1 is SGHRS, CDR2 YFSETQ, per germline.

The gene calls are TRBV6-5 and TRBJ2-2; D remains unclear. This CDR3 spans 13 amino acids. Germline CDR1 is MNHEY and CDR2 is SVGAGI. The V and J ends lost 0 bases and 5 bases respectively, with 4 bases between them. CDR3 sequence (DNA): TGTGCCAGCAGTTACTCGAGGACCGGGGAGCTGTTTTTT. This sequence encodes CASSYSRTGELFF.

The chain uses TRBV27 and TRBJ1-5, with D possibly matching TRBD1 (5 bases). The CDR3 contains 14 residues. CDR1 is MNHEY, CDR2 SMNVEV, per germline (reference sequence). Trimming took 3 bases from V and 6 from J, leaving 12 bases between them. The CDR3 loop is CASSFSGYGQPQHF. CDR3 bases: TGTGCCAGCAGTTTTTCAGGGTATGGTCAGCCCCAGCATTTT.

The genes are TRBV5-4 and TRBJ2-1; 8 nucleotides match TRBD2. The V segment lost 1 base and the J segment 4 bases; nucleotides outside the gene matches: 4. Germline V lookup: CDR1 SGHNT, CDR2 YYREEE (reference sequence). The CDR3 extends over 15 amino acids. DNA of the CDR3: TGTGCCAGCAGCTTGAGGACTAGCCCTTACAATGAGCAGTTCTTC. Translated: CASSLRTSPYNEQFF.

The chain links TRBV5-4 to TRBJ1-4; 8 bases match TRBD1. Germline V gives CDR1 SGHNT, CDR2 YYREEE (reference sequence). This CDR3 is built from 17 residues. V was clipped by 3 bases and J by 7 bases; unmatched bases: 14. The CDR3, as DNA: TGTGCCAGCAGCTACCTACCCCCAATACAGGGGGGTGAAAAACTGTTTTTT. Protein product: CASSYLPPIQGGEKLFF. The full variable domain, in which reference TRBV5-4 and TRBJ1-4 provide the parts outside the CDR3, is ETGVTQSPTHLIKTRGQQVTLRCSSQSGHNTVSWYQQALGQGPQFIFQYYREEENGRGNFPPRFSGLQFPNYSSELNVNALELDDSALYLCASSYLPPIQGGEKLFFGSGTQLSVL.

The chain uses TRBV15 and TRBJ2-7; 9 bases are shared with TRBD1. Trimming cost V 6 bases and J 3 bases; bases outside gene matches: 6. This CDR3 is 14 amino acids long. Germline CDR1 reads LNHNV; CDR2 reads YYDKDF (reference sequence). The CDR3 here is CATRQDRGHYEQYF. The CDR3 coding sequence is TGTGCCACCAGACAGGACAGGGGACACTACGAGCAGTACTTC.

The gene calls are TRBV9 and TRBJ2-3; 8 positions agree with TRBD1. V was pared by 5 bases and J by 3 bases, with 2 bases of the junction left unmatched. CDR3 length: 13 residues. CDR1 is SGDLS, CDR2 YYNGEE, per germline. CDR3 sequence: CASSYRGTDTQYF. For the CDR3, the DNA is TGTGCCAGCAGTTACAGGGGGACAGATACGCAGTATTTT.

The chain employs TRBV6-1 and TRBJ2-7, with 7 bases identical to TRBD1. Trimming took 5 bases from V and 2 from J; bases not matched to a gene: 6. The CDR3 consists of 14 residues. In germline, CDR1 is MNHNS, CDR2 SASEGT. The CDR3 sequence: CASSNPGTAYEQYV. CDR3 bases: TGTGCCAGCAGTAATCCCGGGACAGCCTACGAGCAGTACGTC.

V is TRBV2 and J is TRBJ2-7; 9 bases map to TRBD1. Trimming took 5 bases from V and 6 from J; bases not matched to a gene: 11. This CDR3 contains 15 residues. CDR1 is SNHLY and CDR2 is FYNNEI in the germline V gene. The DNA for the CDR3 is TGTGCCAGCAGTCTCCCGGTGGGACAGGGCGGCGAGCAGTACTTC. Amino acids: CASSLPVGQGGEQYF.

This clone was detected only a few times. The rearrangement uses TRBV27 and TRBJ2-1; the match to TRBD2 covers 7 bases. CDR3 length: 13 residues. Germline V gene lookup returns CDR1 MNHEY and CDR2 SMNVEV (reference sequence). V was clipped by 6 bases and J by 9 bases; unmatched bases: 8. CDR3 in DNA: TGTGCCAGCAGACCTACTAGCGTCCCTGAGCAGTTCTTC. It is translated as CASRPTSVPEQFF.

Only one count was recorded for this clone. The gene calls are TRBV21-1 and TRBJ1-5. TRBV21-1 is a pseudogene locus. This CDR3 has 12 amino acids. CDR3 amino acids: CASSKGNEPQHF. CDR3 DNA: TGTGCCAGCAGCAAAGGTAATGAGCCCCAGCATTTT.

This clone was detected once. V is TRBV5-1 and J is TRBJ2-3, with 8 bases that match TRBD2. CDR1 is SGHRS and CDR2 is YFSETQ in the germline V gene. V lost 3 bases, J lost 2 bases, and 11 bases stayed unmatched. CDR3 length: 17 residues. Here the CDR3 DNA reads TGCGCCAGCAGCTCGGCCAGGGCGGGAGGCAACACAGATACGCAGTATTTT. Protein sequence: CASSSARAGGNTDTQYF.